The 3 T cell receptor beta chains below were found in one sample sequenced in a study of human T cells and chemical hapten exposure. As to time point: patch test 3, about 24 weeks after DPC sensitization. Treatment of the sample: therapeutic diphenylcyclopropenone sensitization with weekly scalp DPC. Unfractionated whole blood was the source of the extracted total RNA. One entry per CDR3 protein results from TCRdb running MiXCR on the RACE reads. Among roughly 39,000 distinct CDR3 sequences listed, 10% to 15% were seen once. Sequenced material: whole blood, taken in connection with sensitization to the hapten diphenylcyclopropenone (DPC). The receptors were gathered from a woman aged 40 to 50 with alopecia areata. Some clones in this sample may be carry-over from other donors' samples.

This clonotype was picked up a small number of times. This CDR3 is CASSPGSSLTYEQYF. The CDR3 nucleotides are TGCGCCAGCAGCCCCGGGAGTAGTTTAACCTACGAGCAGTACTTC. The rearrangement links TRBV5-1 to TRBJ2-7; D might be TRBD2 (6 bases). V was clipped by 4 bases and J by 2 bases, with 16 bases between them. Germline values: CDR1 SGHRS, CDR2 YFSETQ. The CDR3 has 15 amino acids.

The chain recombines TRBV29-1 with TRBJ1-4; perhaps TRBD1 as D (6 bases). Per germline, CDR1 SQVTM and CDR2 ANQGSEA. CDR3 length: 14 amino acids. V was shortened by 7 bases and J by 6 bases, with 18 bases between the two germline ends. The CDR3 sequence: CSGLSGVGDEKLFF. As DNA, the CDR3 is TGCAGCGGGCTATCAGGGGTAGGGGATGAAAAACTGTTTTTT.

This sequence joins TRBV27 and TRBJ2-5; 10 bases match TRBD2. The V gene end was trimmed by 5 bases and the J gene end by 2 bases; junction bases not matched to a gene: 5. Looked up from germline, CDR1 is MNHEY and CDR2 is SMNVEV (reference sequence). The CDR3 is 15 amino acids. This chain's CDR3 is CASSLAGAGQETQYF. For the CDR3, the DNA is TGTGCCAGCAGTCTAGCGGGGGCCGGACAAGAGACCCAGTACTTC.